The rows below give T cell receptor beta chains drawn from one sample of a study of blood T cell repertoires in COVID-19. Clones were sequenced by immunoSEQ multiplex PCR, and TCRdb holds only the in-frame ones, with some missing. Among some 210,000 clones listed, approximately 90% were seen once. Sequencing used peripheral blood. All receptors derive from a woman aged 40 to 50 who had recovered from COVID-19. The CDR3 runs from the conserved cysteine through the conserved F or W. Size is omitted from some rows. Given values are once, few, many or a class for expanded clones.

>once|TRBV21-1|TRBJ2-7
CASSSGTGVAEQYF
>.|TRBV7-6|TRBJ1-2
CASSSRPDGDYGYTF
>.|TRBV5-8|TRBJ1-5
CASSLEPGGQPQHF
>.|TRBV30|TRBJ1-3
CAWSRGSGGESGNTIYF
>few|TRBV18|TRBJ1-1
CASSPGTGDTEAFF
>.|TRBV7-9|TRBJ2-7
CASSLYGRGNYEQYF
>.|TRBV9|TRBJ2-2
CASSLPGAGGDTGELFF
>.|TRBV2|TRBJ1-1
CATTGENTEAFF
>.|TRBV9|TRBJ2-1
CASSVVTGQLYNEQFF
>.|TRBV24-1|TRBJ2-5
CATSDLSGQPETQYF
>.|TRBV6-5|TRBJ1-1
CASSYRDSDTEAFF
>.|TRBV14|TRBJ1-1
CASSPSGRTEAFF
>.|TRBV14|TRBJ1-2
CASSARTGDGYTF
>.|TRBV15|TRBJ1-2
CATSRAGGQGGGYTF
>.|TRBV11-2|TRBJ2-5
CASSLKGETQYF
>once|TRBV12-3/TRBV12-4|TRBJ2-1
CASSSGGNEQFF
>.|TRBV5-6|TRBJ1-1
CASSLDDRVNTEAFF
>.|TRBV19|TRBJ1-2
CASSIAGNGGYTF
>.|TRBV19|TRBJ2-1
CASSQDSSYNEQFF
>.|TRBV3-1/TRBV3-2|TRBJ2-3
CASSQNLGQGADTQYF
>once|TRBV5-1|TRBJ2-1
CASSMDRDKIYNEQFF
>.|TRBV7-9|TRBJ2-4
CASSFFGKPLAKNIQYF
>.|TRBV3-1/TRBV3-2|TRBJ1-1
CASSPDSASPGTEAFF
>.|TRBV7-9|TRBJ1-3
CASETTGGRDGNTIYF
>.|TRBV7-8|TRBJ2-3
CASSPLSVSTDTQYF
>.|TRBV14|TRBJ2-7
CASSNRITYEQYF
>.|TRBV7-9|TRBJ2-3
CASNRVMGQVF
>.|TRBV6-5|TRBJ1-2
CASSYSGGVGNYGYTF
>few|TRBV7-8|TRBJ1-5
CASSPWTGRNQPQHF
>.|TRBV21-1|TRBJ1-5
CAPARGCRRARSNQPQHF
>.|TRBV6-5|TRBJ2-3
CASSYIPSAYTDTQYF
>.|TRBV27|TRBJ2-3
CASSLASGTSGRVDTQYF
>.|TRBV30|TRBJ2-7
CAWDSSYEQYF
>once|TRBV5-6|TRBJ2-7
CASSLPGQGRAGLGEQYF
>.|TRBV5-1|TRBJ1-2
CASSLASGKDYGYTF
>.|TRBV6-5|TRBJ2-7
CASSRLETSYEQYF
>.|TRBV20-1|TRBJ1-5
CSASLGPSNQPQHF
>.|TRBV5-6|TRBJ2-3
CASSTSGSRGTQYF
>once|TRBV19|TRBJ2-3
CASSMVVLAADTQYF
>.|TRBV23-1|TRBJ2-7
CASSDSRDYEQYF
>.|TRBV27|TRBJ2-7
CASSLTHYGDTYEQYF
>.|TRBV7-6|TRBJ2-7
CASSLGTGSSEQYF
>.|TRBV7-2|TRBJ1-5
CASSLWTGKNQPQHF
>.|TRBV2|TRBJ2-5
CASSEGGETQYF
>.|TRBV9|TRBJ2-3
CASSPRWAGGPTDTQYF
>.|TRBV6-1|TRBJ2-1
CASSVPLGLAGVYNEQFF
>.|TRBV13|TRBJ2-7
CASSPPGPGGIEQYF